This T cell receptor beta chain was identified in a study of T cell repertoires in aging, cancer and after chemotherapy. At the level of the study: The full dataset contained 8.5 million to 10 million TCR reads. Whole-study results and caveats: Loss of evenness, beyond lost richness, contributed to age-related TCR diversity decline in cancer patients.

The CDR3 contains 15 residues. The V and J ends lost 1 base and 5 bases respectively, with 17 bases between them. In germline, CDR1 is DFQATT, CDR2 SNEGSKA (reference sequence). On this clonotype itself: Its matching antigen is unknown.

Peripheral blood genomic DNA, not sorted cells or RNA, was the template. Multiplex touch-down PCR with TRB-A/B primers amplified rearranged V-D-J TRB sequences. TCRdb reprocessed the multiplex PCR reads via MiXCR and lists one record per CDR3 protein. The repertoire has 5,000 to 8,000 distinct CDR3 sequences, 25% to 30% of them found once; the top ten carry 3.9%. Source material: blood. This TCR was recovered from a human donor in good health. The rearrangement joins TRBV20-1 to TRBJ1-1, with a weak D call TRBD1 (5 bases). The CDR3 protein is CSARGGAVGRTEAFF. The CDR3 DNA follows: TGCAGTGCTAGAGGTGGGGCCGTGGGTAGGACTGAAGCTTTCTTT.